This paragraph covers one TCR beta chain sequence. Antigen: not known. The data derive from a study of shared clonotypes between healthy human individuals. Study-level findings and limits: An expected dependence of interdonor clonotype sharing on sequencing depth was noted. A handful of donors had approximately 4.6% of their naive CD4 clonotypes in common.

Several immunoSEQ plates held equal portions of the genomic DNA taken from each subset. Sequenced by immunoSEQ multiplex PCR; TCRdb stores in-frame clones only, minus some. The repertoire holds approximately 2.4 million clones, with around 95% as singletons. The CDR3 contains 14 residues. The germline CDR1 and CDR2 sequences are SQVTM and ANQGSEA. The junction had 8 bases not matched to a gene; V was cut back by 4 bases and J by 4 bases. The chain combines TRBV29-1 with TRBJ2-7; 9 positions match TRBD1. This sequence originates from a man aged 18-30 years in good health. Sequencing was carried out using naive CD4+ T cells sorted from blood. The subset is: CD45RA+ positively selected. CDR3 nucleotides: TGCAGCGTTGCCTTCCTGGACAGGGGTTACGAGCAGTACTTC. Translated: CSVAFLDRGYEQYF.